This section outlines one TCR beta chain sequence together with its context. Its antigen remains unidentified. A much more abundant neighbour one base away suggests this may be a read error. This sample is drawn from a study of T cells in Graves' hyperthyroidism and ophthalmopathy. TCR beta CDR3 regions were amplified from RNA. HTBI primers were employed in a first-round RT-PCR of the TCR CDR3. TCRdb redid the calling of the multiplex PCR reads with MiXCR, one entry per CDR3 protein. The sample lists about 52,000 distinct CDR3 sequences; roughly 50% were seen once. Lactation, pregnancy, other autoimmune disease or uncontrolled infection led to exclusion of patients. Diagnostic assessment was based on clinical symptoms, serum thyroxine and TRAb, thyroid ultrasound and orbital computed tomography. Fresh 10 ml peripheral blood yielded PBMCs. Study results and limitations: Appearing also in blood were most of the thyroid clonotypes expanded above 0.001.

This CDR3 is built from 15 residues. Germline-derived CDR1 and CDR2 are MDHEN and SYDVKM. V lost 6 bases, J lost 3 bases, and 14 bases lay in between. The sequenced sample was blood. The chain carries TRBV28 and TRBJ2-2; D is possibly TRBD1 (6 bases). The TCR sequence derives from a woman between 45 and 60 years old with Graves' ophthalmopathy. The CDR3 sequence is CASSIPDSYTGELFF. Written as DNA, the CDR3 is TGTGCCAGCAGCATCCCGGACAGCTACACCGGGGAGCTGTTTTTT. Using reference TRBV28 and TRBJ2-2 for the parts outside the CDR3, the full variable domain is DVKVTQSSRYLVKRTGEKVFLECVQDMDHENMFWYRQDPGLGLRLIYFSYDVKMKEKGDIPEGYSVSREKKERFSLILESASTNQTSMYLCASSIPDSYTGELFFGEGSRLTVL.